The 25 T cell receptor beta chains reported below all come from one sample, sequenced in a study of T-cell memory formation after mild COVID-19 (dated by TCRdb to about 2021). Receptor amplification or capture employed 5' RACE. Data came from an Illumina NovaSeq 6000. The raw public data were reprocessed by TCRdb itself: fastp quality trimming at Q25, MiXCR clonotype calling, in-frame beta chains only. Rows with one shared CDR3 protein collapse into an entry with the most common genes and DNA. The sample includes about 400,000 distinct CDR3 sequences, with 15% to 20% observed a single time. The ten largest clones represent roughly 21% of the sample. Sequenced: PBMCs or a T cell subset sorted from them (not recorded which). These receptors were obtained from a man aged 18 to 29 who had mild COVID-19 (a few samples of this study predate the infection). The sample titles of this study are shuffled in the database, so cell type and time point are left out; the donor was told from shared clones.

In its sample, this clonotype was seen many times. V is TRBV24-1 and J is TRBJ2-3; 7 bases fit TRBD1. V shed 4 bases, J shed 2 bases, and the junction held 11 bases outside the gene matches. The germline V gene has CDR1 KGHDR and CDR2 SFDVKD. This CDR3 is built from 17 residues. CDR3 nucleotide sequence: TGTGCCACCAGTGACCCTCAAGGGGGCGCCGACACAGATACGCAGTATTTT. Amino acids: CATSDPQGGADTDTQYF.

Ten or more counts support this clonotype. The chain combines TRBV5-1 with TRBJ2-4; D unclear. The germline CDR1 and CDR2 sequences are SGHRS and YFSETQ. The CDR3 covers 15 residues. Trimming took off 4 bases at V and 2 bases at J, with 13 bases between the two ends. The chain's CDR3 is CASSHPFVSKNIQYF. CDR3 coding DNA: TGCGCCAGCAGCCACCCTTTCGTGTCCAAAAACATTCAGTACTTC.

This clonotype was counted ten times or more. The rearrangement uses TRBV5-1 and TRBJ1-1, with a weak D call TRBD1 (6 bases). The CDR3 is 15 amino acids. V lost 0 bases and J lost 1, with 10 bases in between. Germline assignment: CDR1 SGHRS and CDR2 YFSETQ. The CDR3 coding sequence is TGCGCCAGCAGCTTGGAGCCGACAGGGAACACTGAAGCTTTCTTT. Translated: CASSLEPTGNTEAFF. The whole variable domain, filled in from reference TRBV5-1 and TRBJ1-1, reads KAGVTQTPRYLIKTRGQQVTLSCSPISGHRSVSWYQQTPGQGLQFLFEYFSETQRNKGNFPGRFSGRQFSNSRSEMNVSTLELGDSALYLCASSLEPTGNTEAFFGQGTRLTVV.

The sample holds a few counts of this clonotype. The chain uses TRBV12-3 or TRBV12-4 and TRBJ1-1, with a tentative D call TRBD1 (6 bases). The V and J ends lost 1 base and 3 bases respectively, with 12 bases between them. The CDR3 runs 15 residues. In DNA form, the CDR3 reads TGTGCCAGCAGTTTAGTACAGGGTATGGACACTGAAGCTTTCTTT. Translated, it gives CASSLVQGMDTEAFF.

This rearrangement joins TRBV20-1 to TRBJ2-3, with TRBD2 matching over 8 bases. V was pared by 5 bases and J by 5 bases, with 15 bases of the junction left unmatched. Germline lookup yields CDR1 DFQATT and CDR2 SNEGSKA (reference sequence). The CDR3 has 16 residues. The CDR3 bases are TGCAGTGCTGGCCCGCTGGCGGGGACTAGGCGAGATACGCAGTATTTT. As protein: CSAGPLAGTRRDTQYF.

J is TRBJ2-1 and V is TRBV5-6; D is ambiguous. Germline-derived CDR1 and CDR2 are SGHDT and YYEEEE. Trimming left V 7 bases short and J 4 bases short, with 3 bases between. The CDR3 spans 10 residues. DNA for the CDR3: TGTGCCAGCGGTTACAATGAGCAGTTCTTC. Translated: CASGYNEQFF.

The chain employs TRBV4-3 and TRBJ1-2; TRBD1 agrees at 10 bases. The CDR3 is 16 residues long. Germline CDR1 and CDR2: LGHNA and YSLEER. Trimming cost V 5 bases and J 3 bases; bases outside gene matches: 9. CDR3 DNA: TGCGCCAGCAGCGCAAGAGACAGGGGGCTTGACTATGGCTACACCTTC. Translating gives CASSARDRGLDYGYTF.

This clonotype was seen a handful of times. The gene calls are TRBV4-3 and TRBJ2-5; D remains unclear. Trimming cost V 1 base and J 3 bases, with 15 bases left between them. CDR3 length: 16 amino acids. Germline CDR1 reads LGHNA; CDR2 reads YSLEER. The CDR3 loop reads CASSQAPKGSEETQYF. CDR3 coding DNA: TGCGCCAGCAGCCAAGCCCCGAAGGGTTCCGAAGAGACCCAGTACTTC.

The chain is built from TRBV4-2 and TRBJ2-1; D is unresolved. The germline CDR1 and CDR2 sequences are LGHNA and YNFKEQ. The CDR3 sequence is 14 residues long. V was cut by 4 bases and J by 5 bases, with 12 bases left in between. The CDR3 DNA reads as TGTGCCAGCAGCCGCGAAGGGATAAACAATGAGCAGTTCTTC. Its translation is CASSREGINNEQFF.

This rearrangement joins TRBV27 to TRBJ1-5; possible D gene TRBD1, 6 bases. V was cut by 5 bases and J by 1 base, with 15 bases left in between. Looked up from germline, CDR1 is MNHEY and CDR2 is SMNVEV (reference sequence). The CDR3 spans 16 residues. This chain's CDR3 is CASSRAPGVSNQPQHF. The CDR3 DNA reads as TGTGCCAGCAGTAGGGCCCCAGGGGTGAGCAATCAGCCCCAGCATTTT.

The chain uses TRBV5-1 and TRBJ1-3; no definite D call. Trimming cost V 1 base and J 0 bases, with 14 bases left between them. The CDR3 is made up of 17 amino acids. From germline, CDR1 is SGHRS and CDR2 YFSETQ. Here the CDR3 reads CASSLWVAAFSGNTIYF. The CDR3 DNA reads as TGCGCCAGCAGCTTGTGGGTGGCCGCCTTCTCTGGAAACACCATATATTTT.

The rearrangement uses TRBV12-3 or TRBV12-4 and TRBJ2-1, with TRBD2 matching 7 bases. This CDR3 is 16 amino acids long. V was pared by 2 bases and J by 1 base, with 5 bases of the junction left unmatched. The CDR3 is CASSLKRGRSYNEQFF. CDR3 DNA sequence: TGTGCCAGCAGTTTAAAGCGGGGAAGGTCCTACAATGAGCAGTTCTTC.

This clonotype was seen only a few times. The chain uses TRBV7-2 and TRBJ2-2; unclear D gene. CDR3 length: 16 amino acids. Trimming stripped 2 bases from V and 1 base from J, with 11 bases between. CDR1 is SGHTA, CDR2 FQGNSA, per germline. This CDR3 is CASSLSFQMNTGELFF. CDR3 DNA sequence: TGTGCCAGCAGCTTATCCTTTCAAATGAACACCGGGGAGCTGTTTTTT.

This rearrangement joins TRBV7-9 to TRBJ1-2; no reliable D call. V was pared by 1 base and J by 3 bases, with 9 bases between. The germline gives CDR1 SEHNR, CDR2 FQNEAQ (reference sequence). This CDR3 is 14 amino acids long. CDR3 DNA sequence: TGTGCCAGCAGCTTAGGACGGATATACTATGGCTACACCTTC. Translation: CASSLGRIYYGYTF.

This clonotype appeared a few times. The V and J genes are TRBV7-8 and TRBJ1-6, with TRBD1 as a possible D gene (6 bases). Per the germline V gene, CDR1 is SGHVS and CDR2 is FQNEAQ. The CDR3 has 15 residues. Deletions cut 1 base from V and 9 bases from J, with 13 bases between. The DNA of the CDR3 is TGTGCCAGCAGCTTAGACCGGCTGGGGGCTTCACCCCTCCACTTT. It is translated as CASSLDRLGASPLHF. Using reference TRBV7-8 and TRBJ1-6 for the parts outside the CDR3, the full variable domain is GAGVSQSPRYKVAKRGQDVALRCDPISGHVSLFWYQQALGQGPEFLTYFQNEAQLDKSGLPSDRFFAERPEGSVSTLKIQRTQQEDSAVYLCASSLDRLGASPLHFGNGTRLTVT.

CDR3 protein: CSARRDPANTEAFF. The CDR3 DNA follows: TGCAGTGCTAGAAGGGATCCAGCGAACACTGAAGCTTTCTTT. This sequence joins TRBV20-1 and TRBJ1-1; no definite D call. The CDR3 loop spans 14 amino acids. Trimming stripped 2 bases from V and 1 base from J, with 11 bases between. Germline V gene sequence: CDR1 DFQATT, CDR2 SNEGSKA (reference sequence).

The table lists this clonotype with a few counts. V usage is TRBV6-2 or TRBV6-3 and J usage is TRBJ2-7; unclear D gene. There are 14 residues in the CDR3. The V gene's germline CDR1 is MNHEY and CDR2 SVGEGT. Trimming removed 6 bases from V and 4 bases from J, with 16 bases in between. Here the CDR3 reads CASSQRGFPYEQYV. CDR3 nucleotides: TGTGCCAGCAGCCAAAGAGGCTTCCCGTACGAGCAGTACGTC.

This clonotype showed up just a few times. The J gene is TRBJ2-3, the V gene TRBV28; D is undetermined. Trimming left V 4 bases short and J 5 bases short, with 7 bases between. Germline V CDR1 and CDR2: MDHEN, SYDVKM. The CDR3 has 12 residues. The CDR3 nucleotides are TGTGCCAGCAGTTCCTTACTAGATACGCAGTATTTT. This encodes CASSSLLDTQYF.

This clonotype turned up a few times. The chain employs TRBV3-1 and TRBJ1-2; the D gene is possibly TRBD1 (5 bases). This CDR3 region has 14 residues. Germline-derived CDR1 and CDR2 are LGHDT and YNNKEL (reference sequence). Deletions cut 4 bases from V and 5 bases from J, with 14 bases between. In DNA form, the CDR3 reads TGTGCCAGCAGCCCATGGACAACGCAATATGGCTACACCTTC. This gives the protein CASSPWTTQYGYTF.

This clonotype was picked up a small number of times. V usage is TRBV12-3 or TRBV12-4 and J usage is TRBJ2-5; 9 bases fit TRBD2. The CDR3 extends over 14 amino acids. V was pared by 7 bases and J by 7 bases, with 10 bases of the junction left unmatched. In DNA, the CDR3 is TGTGCCAGCATGAGGGGACTAGCTAAGGGGACCCAGTACTTC. Translated: CASMRGLAKGTQYF.

The rearrangement joins TRBV7-2 to TRBJ1-3; TRBD1 might be the D (5 bases). Trimming stripped 0 bases from V and 4 bases from J, with 16 bases between. The CDR3 runs 17 residues. Germline lookup yields CDR1 SGHTA and CDR2 FQGNSA. The chain's CDR3 is CASSLARRGHTGNTIYF. CDR3 sequence (DNA): TGTGCCAGCAGCTTAGCGCGTAGGGGCCATACAGGAAACACCATATATTTT. Full variable domain (rest looked up from reference TRBV7-2 and TRBJ1-3): GAGVSQSPSNKVTEKGKDVELRCDPISGHTALYWYRQSLGQGLEFLIYFQGNSAPDKSGLPSDRFSAERTGGSVSTLTIQRTQQEDSAVYLCASSLARRGHTGNTIYFGEGSWLTVV.

A word on this clonotype: The junction departs from germline at one end; a sequencing error may be responsible. The V call is TRBV4-1, the J call TRBJ2-3, with 12 bases identical to TRBD2. Looked up from germline, CDR1 is MGHRA and CDR2 is YSYEKL. The CDR3 length is 22 residues. The CDR3 sequence is CASRQDPPRLVLAGGPTDTQYF. The CDR3 bases are TGCGCCAGCAGACAAGATCCACCCCGTTTGGTACTAGCGGGGGGTCCCACAGATACGCAGTATTTT.

This clonotype turned up a few times. The gene calls are TRBV27 and TRBJ2-5, with 7 bases that match TRBD2. This CDR3 contains 16 residues. CDR1 is MNHEY, CDR2 SMNVEV, per germline (reference sequence). V gave up 3 bases and J gave up 2 bases; unmatched junction bases: 9. The CDR3 region is CASSFFSGRGQETQYF. In nucleotides, the CDR3 is TGTGCCAGCAGTTTTTTTTCAGGGAGGGGTCAAGAGACCCAGTACTTC.

This clonotype was picked up a small number of times. V gene TRBV6-1 combines with J gene TRBJ2-7, with D perhaps TRBD2 (6 bases). V was trimmed by 2 bases and J by 1 base, leaving 15 bases between them. Germline CDR1 MNHNS, CDR2 SASEGT. The CDR3 covers 16 residues. In nucleotides, the CDR3 is TGTGCCAGCAGTGAATGGCCCGGGGGTCTTTCCTACGAGCAGTACGTC. As protein: CASSEWPGGLSYEQYV.

The CDR3 loop reads CASSLGRGAWYEQYV. CDR3 sequence (DNA): TGTGCCAGCAGCTTGGGTCGGGGGGCTTGGTACGAGCAGTACGTC. The chain employs TRBV7-9 and TRBJ2-7, with D possibly being TRBD2 (7 bases). Trimming removed 3 bases from V and 4 bases from J, with 16 bases in between. Germline CDR1 reads SEHNR; CDR2 reads FQNEAQ (reference sequence). This CDR3 spans 15 amino acids.